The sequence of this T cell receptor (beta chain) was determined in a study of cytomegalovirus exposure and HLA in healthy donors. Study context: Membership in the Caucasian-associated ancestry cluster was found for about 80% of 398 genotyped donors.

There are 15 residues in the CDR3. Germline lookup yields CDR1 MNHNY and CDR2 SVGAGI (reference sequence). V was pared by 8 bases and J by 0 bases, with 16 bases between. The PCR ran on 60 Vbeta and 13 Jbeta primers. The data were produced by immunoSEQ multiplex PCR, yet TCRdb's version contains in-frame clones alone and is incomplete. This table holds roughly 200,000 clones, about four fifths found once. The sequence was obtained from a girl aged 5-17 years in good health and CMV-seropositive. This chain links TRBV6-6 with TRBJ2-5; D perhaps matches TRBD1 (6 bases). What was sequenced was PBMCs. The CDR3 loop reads CASCSDRTNQETQYF. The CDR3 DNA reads TGTGCCAGCTGCTCGGACAGAACTAACCAAGAGACCCAGTACTTC.